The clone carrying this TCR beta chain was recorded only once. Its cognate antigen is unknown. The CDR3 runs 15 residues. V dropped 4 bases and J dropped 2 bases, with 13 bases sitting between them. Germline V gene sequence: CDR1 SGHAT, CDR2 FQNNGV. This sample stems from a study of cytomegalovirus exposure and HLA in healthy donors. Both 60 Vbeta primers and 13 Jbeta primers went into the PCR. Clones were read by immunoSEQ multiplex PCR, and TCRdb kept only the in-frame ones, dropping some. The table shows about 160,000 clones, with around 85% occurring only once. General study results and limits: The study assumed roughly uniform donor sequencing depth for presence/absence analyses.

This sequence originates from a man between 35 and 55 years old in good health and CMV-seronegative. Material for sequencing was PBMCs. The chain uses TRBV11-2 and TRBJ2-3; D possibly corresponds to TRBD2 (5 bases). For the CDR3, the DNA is TGTGCCAGCAGCTCCGGACTGGGAGTCACAGATACGCAGTATTTT. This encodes CASSSGLGVTDTQYF.